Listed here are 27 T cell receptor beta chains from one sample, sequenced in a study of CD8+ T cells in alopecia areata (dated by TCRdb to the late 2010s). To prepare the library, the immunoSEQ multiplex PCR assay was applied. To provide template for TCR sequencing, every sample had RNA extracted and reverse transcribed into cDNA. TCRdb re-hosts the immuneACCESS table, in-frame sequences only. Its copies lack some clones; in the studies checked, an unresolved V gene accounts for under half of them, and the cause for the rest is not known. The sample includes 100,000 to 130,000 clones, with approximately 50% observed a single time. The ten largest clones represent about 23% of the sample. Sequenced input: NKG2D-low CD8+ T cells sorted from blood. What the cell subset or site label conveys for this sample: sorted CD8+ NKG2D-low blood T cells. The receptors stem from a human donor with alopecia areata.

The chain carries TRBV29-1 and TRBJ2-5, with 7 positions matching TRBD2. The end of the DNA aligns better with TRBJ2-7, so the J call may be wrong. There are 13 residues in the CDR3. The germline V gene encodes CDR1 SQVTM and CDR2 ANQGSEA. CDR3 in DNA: TGCAGCGTTGCCCTCCTTGGGAGGGACGAGCAGTACTTC. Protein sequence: CSVALLGRDEQYF.

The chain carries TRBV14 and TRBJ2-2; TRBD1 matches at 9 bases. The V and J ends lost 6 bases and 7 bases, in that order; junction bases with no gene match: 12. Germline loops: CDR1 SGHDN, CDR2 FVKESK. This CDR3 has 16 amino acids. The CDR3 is CASSQRGTGFFGELFF. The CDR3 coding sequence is TGTGCCAGCAGTCAAAGAGGGACAGGGTTTTTCGGGGAGCTGTTTTTT.

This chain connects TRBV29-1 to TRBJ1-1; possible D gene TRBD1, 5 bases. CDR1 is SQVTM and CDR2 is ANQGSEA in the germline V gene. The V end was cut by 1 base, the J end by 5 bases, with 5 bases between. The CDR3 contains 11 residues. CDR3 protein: CSVEGGTEAFF. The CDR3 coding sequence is TGCAGCGTTGAAGGGGGGACTGAAGCTTTCTTT.

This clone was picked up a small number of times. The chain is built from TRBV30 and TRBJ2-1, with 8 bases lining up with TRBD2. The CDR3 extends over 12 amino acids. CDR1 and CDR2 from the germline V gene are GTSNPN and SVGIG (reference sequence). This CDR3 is CAMTGTSNEQFF. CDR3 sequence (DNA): TGTGCTATGACCGGGACTAGCAATGAGCAGTTCTTC.

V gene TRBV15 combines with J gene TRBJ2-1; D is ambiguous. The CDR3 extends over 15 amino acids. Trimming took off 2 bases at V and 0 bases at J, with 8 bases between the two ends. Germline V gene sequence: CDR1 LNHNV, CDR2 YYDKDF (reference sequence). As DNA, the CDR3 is TGTGCCACCAGCAGAACTATGGGCTCCTACAATGAGCAGTTCTTC. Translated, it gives CATSRTMGSYNEQFF.

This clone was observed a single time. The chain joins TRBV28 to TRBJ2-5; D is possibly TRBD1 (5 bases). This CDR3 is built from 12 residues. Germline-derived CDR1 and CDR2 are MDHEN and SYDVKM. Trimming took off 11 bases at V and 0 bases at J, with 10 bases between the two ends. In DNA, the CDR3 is TGTGCCGCAAGGGGAAACCAAGAGACCCAGTACTTC. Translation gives CAARGNQETQYF.

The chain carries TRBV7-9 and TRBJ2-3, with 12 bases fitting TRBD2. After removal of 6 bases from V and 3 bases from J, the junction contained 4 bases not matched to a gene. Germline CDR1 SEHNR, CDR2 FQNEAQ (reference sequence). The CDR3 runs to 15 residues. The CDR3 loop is CASSTGTSGTDTQYF. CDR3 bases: TGTGCCAGCAGTACCGGGACTAGCGGGACAGATACGCAGTATTTT.

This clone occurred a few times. CDR3 amino acids: CASSPAGRYQEFEQFF. CDR3 coding DNA: TGTGCCAGCAGTCCCGCCGGACGGTATCAGGAATTTGAGCAGTTCTTC. The chain combines TRBV7-9 with TRBJ2-1; D not resolved. V was shortened by 6 bases and J by 9 bases, with 24 bases between the two germline ends. The CDR3 spans 16 residues. CDR1 SEHNR and CDR2 FQNEAQ come from the germline V gene (reference sequence).

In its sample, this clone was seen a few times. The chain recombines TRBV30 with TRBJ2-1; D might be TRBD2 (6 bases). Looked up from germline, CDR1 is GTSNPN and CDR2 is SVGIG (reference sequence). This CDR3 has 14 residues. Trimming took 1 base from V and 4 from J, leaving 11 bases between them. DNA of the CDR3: TGTGCCTGGAGTGAAAGCGGGTATTACAATGAGCAGTTCTTC. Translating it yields CAWSESGYYNEQFF.

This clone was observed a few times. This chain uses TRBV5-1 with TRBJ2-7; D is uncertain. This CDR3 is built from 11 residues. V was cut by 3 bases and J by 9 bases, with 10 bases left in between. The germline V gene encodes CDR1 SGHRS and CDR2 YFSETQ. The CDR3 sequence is CASSSRHGQYF. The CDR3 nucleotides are TGCGCCAGCAGCTCGAGACACGGGCAGTACTTC.

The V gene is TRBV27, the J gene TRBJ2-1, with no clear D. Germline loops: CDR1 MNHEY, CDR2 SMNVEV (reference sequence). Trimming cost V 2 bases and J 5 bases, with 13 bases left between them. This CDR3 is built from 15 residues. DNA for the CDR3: TGTGCCAGCAGTTTAAACTCGCCGAGTAACAATGAGCAGTTCTTC. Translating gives CASSLNSPSNNEQFF.

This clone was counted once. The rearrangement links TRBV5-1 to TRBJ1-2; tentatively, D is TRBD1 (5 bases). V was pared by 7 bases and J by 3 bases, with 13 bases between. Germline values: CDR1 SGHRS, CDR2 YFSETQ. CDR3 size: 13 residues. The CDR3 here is CASGWDLDYGYTF. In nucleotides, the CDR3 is TGCGCCAGCGGATGGGACCTGGACTATGGCTACACCTTC.

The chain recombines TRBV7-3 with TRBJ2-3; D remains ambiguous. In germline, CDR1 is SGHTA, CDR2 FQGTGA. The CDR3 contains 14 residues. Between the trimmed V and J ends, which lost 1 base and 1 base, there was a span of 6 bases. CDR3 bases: TGTGCCAGCAGCTTAATCCTCGGCACAGATACGCAGTATTTT. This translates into CASSLILGTDTQYF.

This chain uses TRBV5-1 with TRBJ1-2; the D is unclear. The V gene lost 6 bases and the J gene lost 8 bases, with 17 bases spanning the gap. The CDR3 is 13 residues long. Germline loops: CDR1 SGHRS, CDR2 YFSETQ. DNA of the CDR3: TGCGCCAGCACGTTAGATGGGGTGAGAGGCTACACCTTC. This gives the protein CASTLDGVRGYTF.

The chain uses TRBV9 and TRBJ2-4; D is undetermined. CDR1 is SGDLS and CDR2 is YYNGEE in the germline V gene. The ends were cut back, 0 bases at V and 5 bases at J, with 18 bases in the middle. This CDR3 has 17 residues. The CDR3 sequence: CASSVDPGEGLENIQYF. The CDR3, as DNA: TGTGCCAGCAGCGTAGATCCTGGGGAAGGGCTTGAAAACATTCAGTACTTC.

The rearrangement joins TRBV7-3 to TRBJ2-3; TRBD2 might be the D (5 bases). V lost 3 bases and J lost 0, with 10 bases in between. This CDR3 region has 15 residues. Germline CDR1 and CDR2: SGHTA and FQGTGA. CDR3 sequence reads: CASSFLGGSTDTQYF. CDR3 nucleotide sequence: TGTGCCAGCAGCTTTCTAGGCGGGAGCACAGATACGCAGTATTTT. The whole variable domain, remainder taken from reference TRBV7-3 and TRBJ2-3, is GAGVSQTPSNKVTEKGKYVELRCDPISGHTALYWYRQSLGQGPEFLIYFQGTGAADDSGLPNDRFFAVRPEGSVSTLKIQRTERGDSAVYLCASSFLGGSTDTQYFGPGTRLTVL.

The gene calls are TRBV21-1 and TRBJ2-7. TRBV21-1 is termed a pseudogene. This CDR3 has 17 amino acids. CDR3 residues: CASPRYGRASDSYEQYF. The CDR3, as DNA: TGTGCCAGCCCCCGGTACGGAAGGGCCTCCGACTCCTACGAGCAGTACTTC.

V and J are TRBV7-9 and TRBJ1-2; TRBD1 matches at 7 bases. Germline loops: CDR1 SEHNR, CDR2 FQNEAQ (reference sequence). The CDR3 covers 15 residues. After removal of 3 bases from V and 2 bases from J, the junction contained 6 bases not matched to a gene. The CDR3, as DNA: TGTGCCAGCAGCTTCTCGCTACAGGGGAACTATGGCTACACCTTC. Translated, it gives CASSFSLQGNYGYTF.

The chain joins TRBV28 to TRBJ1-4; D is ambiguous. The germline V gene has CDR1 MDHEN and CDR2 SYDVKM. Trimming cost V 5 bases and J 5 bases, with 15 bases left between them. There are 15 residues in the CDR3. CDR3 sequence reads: CASSPPLGPNEKLFF. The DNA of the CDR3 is TGTGCCAGCAGTCCCCCTTTAGGACCCAATGAAAAACTGTTTTTT.

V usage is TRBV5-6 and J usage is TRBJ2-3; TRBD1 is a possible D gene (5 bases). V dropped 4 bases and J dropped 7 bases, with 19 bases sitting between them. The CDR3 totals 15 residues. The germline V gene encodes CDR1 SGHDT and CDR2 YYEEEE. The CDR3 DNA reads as TGTGCCAGCAGCCCCGGACAAGCCCCTCGGAATACGCAGTATTTT. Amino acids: CASSPGQAPRNTQYF.

The CDR3 coding sequence is TGTGCCACCAGCAGAGATAAGAGTCTAGCCCACGAGCAGTACTTC. Translating gives CATSRDKSLAHEQYF. This chain links TRBV15 with TRBJ2-7; a possible D gene is TRBD2 (5 bases). CDR1 LNHNV and CDR2 YYDKDF come from the germline V gene (reference sequence). There are 15 residues in the CDR3. The V end was cut by 0 bases, the J end by 5 bases, with 14 bases between.

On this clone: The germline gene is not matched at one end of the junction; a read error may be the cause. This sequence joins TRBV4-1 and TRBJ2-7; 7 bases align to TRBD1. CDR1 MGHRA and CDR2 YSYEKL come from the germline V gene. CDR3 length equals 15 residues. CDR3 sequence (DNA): TGCGCCAGCAGCCAAGAGTCTACAGGGGCCTACGAGCAGTGCTTC. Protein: CASSQESTGAYEQCF.

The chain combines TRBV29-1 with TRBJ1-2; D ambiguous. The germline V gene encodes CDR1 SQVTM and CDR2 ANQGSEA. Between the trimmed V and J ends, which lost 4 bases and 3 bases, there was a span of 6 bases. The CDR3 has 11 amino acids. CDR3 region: CSVAADYGYTF. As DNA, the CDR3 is TGCAGCGTTGCGGCAGACTATGGCTACACCTTC. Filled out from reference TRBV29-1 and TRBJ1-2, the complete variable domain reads SAVISQKPSRDICQRGTSLTIQCQVDSQVTMMFWYRQQPGQSLTLIATANQGSEATYESGFVIDKFPISRPNLTFSTLTVSNMSPEDSSIYLCSVAADYGYTFGSGTRLTVV.

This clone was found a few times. CDR3: CASSSRDRQETQYF. Here the CDR3 DNA reads TGTGCCAGCAGCAGCAGGGACAGGCAAGAGACCCAGTACTTC. The V and J genes are TRBV27 and TRBJ2-5; 8 bases agree with TRBD1. The CDR3 runs to 14 residues. The J segment lost 2 bases and the V segment lost 6 bases, leaving 5 bases of the junction unmatched. Germline CDR1 is MNHEY and CDR2 is SMNVEV (reference sequence).

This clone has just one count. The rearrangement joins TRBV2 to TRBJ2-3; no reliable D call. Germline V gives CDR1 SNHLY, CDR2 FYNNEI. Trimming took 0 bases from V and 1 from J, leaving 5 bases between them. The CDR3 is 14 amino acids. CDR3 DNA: TGTGCCAGCAGTGAAGCAGGTCGCACAGATACGCAGTATTTT. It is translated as CASSEAGRTDTQYF.

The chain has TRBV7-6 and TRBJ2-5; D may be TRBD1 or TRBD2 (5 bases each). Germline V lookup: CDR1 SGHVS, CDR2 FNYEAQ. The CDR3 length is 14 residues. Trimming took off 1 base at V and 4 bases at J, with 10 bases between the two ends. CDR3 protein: CASSLGGVLETQYF. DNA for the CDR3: TGTGCCAGCAGCTTAGGAGGGGTATTAGAGACCCAGTACTTC. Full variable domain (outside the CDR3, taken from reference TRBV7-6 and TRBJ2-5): GAGVSQSPRYKVTKRGQDVALRCDPISGHVSLYWYRQALGQGPEFLTYFNYEAQQDKSGLPNDRFSAERPEGSISTLTIQRTEQRDSAMYRCASSLGGVLETQYFGPGTRLLVL.

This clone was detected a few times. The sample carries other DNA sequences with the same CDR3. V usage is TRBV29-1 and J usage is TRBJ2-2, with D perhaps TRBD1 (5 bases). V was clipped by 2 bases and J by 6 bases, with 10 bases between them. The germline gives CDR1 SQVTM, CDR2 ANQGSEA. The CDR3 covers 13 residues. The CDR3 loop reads CSVELQGSGELFF. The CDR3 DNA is TGCAGCGTTGAACTTCAGGGATCCGGGGAGCTGTTTTTT.